What follows describes a single TCR beta chain. Its binding antigen is unknown. Base qualities are not provided; no much larger clone lies one nucleotide away. The sample's time point, from its label and the paper: pretreatment peripheral blood. The cohort included about 27 patients with locally advanced or metastatic urothelial carcinoma who were treated at Memorial Sloan Kettering on a trial protocol. Peripheral blood mononuclear cells were collected from each patient pretreatment and during treatment, giving between 1 and 8 total time points per patient. The Qiagen DNeasy Blood extraction kit was used to purify genomic DNA from total PBMCs and from tumor samples. PBMCs were collected pretreatment and during treatment and were isolated and stored as previously described. These data are taken from a study of PD-L1 blockade in urothelial cancer (dated by TCRdb to about 2017). Background on the whole study: Every patient began therapy in 2014 and was given atezolizumab 1,200 mg intravenously every 3 weeks. About 90% of the roughly 29 patients were identified as males with urothelial cancer of bladder origin, and a prior smoking history was reported by 18 of 29 patients. An ECOG performance status of 0 or 1 was recorded for the patients, and 0 to 3 prior chemotherapy regimens had been received by the patients. Blood samples were analyzed at two time points: 3 weeks after treatment start (second dose) and 6 weeks after treatment start. Blood samples yielded a median of around 130,000 T cells and 65,000 to 95,000 unique TCRs, with median clonality approximately 0.08. The study, an exploratory multi-omic analysis, examined somatic, immune and clinical correlates of response to PD-L1 blockade with atezolizumab in urothelial cancer. Pretreatment tumor samples, along with matched peripheral blood collected serially before and after atezolizumab treatment, underwent TCR sequencing. Durable clinical benefit was defined as progression-free survival longer than 6 months, and TCR features were also tested against progression-free and overall survival. In the same patients, whole exome sequencing and RNA sequencing of pretreatment tumors were performed in addition to TCR sequencing. About 10 patients achieved durable clinical benefit and fewer than 25 did not. Pretreatment blood TCR-seq was available for about 27 patients, at least one posttreatment blood collection was obtained for approximately 25 patients, and tumor TCR-seq was available for approximately 25 patients. Results and caveats for the whole study, not just this receptor: Greater expansion of tumor-associated TCR clones in peripheral blood 3 weeks after the start of treatment was observed in patients with durable benefit (n ≈ 24, p = 0.022). Improved progression-free and overall survival was found to be associated with pretreatment peripheral blood TCR clonality below the median. Because of the small sample size (n ≈ 29) and the many exploratory analyses performed, the results are intended to be regarded as hypothesis-generating.

Synthetic TCR analog templates were spiked into each PCR to estimate absolute template abundance from read counts. The immunoSEQ assay used bias-controlled V and J gene primers to amplify TCRbeta CDR3 regions from genomic DNA. Rearranged TCRbeta segments were sequenced at approximately 20X coverage. The authors' analysis ran thus. Clustering was used to correct sequencing errors, and CDR3s were annotated against IMGT so that V, D and J genes could be assigned. Downstream analyses used only productive TCRbeta rearrangements, leaving out any out-of-frame or stop-codon sequences. To compute clonality, Shannon entropy was normalized by the log of the number of unique productive sequences and then subtracted from one. Clones differing between time points or between blood and tumor were identified using Fisher's exact test with Benjamini-Hochberg correction, with an adjusted p below 0.01 applied as the threshold. Here the immuneACCESS table is served through TCRdb, limited to in-frame sequences with V and J called. Missing clones are a known gap in these copies; in checked studies unresolved V genes cover under half, and the rest lacks a known reason. That table supplies the V and J calls and clone size; D and trimming were determined from the DNA. The sample table lists about 130,000 clones, around 85% of them with a count of one. The leading ten clones occupy under 3.5% of the sample.

This sample comprised PBMCs, obtained around atezolizumab (anti-PD-L1) treatment. The sequence was collected from a man aged 50 to 60 with urothelial cancer.

The sequenced DNA: TGCGCCAGCAGCTTCGGGGGGGACACCATATATTTT. The resulting protein is CASSFGGDTIYF. The V and J genes are TRBV5-1 and TRBJ1-3; TRBD1 could be the D gene, as 5 bases match. Trimming takes 2 bases from V and 8 bases from J, and the germline ends sit 8 bases apart. CDR1 is given as SGHRS and CDR2 as YFSETQ, both from the germline V gene. Counted from cysteine to phenylalanine, this CDR3 has 12 amino acids. Left in the record is the CDR3 DNA by itself, 36 bases read in frame from the first base.